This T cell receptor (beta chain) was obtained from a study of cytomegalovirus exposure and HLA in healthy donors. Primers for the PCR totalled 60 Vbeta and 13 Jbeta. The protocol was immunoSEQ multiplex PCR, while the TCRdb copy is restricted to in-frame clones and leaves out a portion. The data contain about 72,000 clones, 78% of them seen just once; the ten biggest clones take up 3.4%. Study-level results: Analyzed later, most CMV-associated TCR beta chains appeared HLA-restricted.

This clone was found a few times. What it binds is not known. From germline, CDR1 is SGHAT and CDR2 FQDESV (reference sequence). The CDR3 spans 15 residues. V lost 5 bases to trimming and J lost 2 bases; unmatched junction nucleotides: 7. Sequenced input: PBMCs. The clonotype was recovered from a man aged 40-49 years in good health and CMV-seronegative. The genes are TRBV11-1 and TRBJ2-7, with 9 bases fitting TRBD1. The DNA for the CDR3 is TGTGCCAGCAGCCCGAAGGGGACAGGGACCTACGAGCAGTACTTC. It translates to CASSPKGTGTYEQYF.